This T cell receptor (beta chain) originates from a study of blood T cell repertoires in COVID-19. The wider study: Acute and convalescent COVID-19 samples came from the United States, Italy and Spain. Sources were T cells, B-cell-depleted T cells, or PBMCs; the material itself was cDNA or gDNA.

Libraries were prepared by immunoSEQ multiplex PCR; TCRdb keeps only in-frame clonotypes and omits some of them. The data show a few hundred thousand clones, 86% seen once. Source material: peripheral blood. The receptor was isolated from a man between 18 and 29 years old with active or convalescent COVID-19.

Here the CDR3 reads CATSTDYSNQPQHF. The DNA for the CDR3 is TGTGCCACCTCGACAGATTATAGCAATCAGCCCCAGCATTTT. The chain links TRBV19 to TRBJ1-5; TRBD1 might be the D (5 bases). Germline CDR1 reads LNHDA; CDR2 reads SQIVND (reference sequence). The CDR3 runs to 14 residues. The V end was cut by 10 bases, the J end by 0 bases, with 13 bases between.